This T cell receptor beta chain was recovered during a study of OX40 agonist ivuxolimab in advanced cancers. This CDR3 comprises 13 residues. Germline CDR1 SSHAT, CDR2 FNYEAQ (reference sequence). Turning to this clone: The junction differs from germline at one of its ends, possibly a read error.

Profiled with immunoSEQ multiplex PCR; TCRdb holds only in-frame clones, not every one. The sample records approximately 77,000 clones, around four fifths being singletons. This sequence was found in an adult with an advanced solid tumor such as melanoma, head and neck, liver or kidney cancer. Sequenced here: CD4+ or CD8+ T cells sorted from blood, sampled in a trial of the OX40 agonist ivuxolimab. The genes are TRBV7-7 and TRBJ2-2; TRBD1 might be the D (5 bases). Here the CDR3 reads CASSLGDTGELFF. CDR3 in DNA: TGTGCTAGCAGCTTAGGGGACACCGGGGAGCTGTTTTTT.